This T cell receptor (beta chain) was captured in a study of blood T cell repertoires in COVID-19 (TCRdb year 2020). General notes on the study: Collaborator samples came from the United States, Italy and Spain and covered acute and convalescent phases of COVID-19. The material from the prospective study consisted of cDNA or gDNA derived from T cells, B-cell-depleted T cells, or PBMCs. The dataset comprised deeply sampled blood TCRbeta repertoires from subjects exposed to, actively infected with, or recovered from COVID-19. The repertoires were released in a freely available public database meant as a resource for research on the immune response to SARS-CoV-2. Samples were obtained from the ongoing ImmuneRACE study (first 160 participants) and from over 1,000 subjects provided by 6 global collaborators. Sample metadata almost always included a de-identified subject ID, COVID-19 status, age in years and sex. Where HLA class I and class II types were available, the types were taken from metadata supplied by the sample provider, not from assay-based typing. Overall study results and their limits: The quantity of clinical and demographic metadata differed by source and by participant and was supplied without curation.

TCRbeta CDR3 regions were amplified from genomic DNA by means of the immunoSEQ Assay, a bias-controlled multiplex PCR. The authors' pipeline ran thus. Nucleated cell counts per sample were estimated from amplification of reference gene primers within the assay. To quantify the absolute abundance of each unique TCRbeta CDR3 rearrangement, sequence reads were collapsed and filtered. Productive Simpson clonality was computed per sample as the square root of Simpson's diversity index over productive rearrangements. This immuneACCESS table, as held by TCRdb, lists in-frame sequences with V and J called but not all clones. Of the missing ones, under half trace to an unresolved V gene in checked studies; the others have no known cause. V and J calls and clone size follow that table, whereas D and trimming were derived from the DNA. The sample table shows approximately 190,000 clones, and 70% to 90% are seen once. The ten largest account for around a fifth of the sample.

From the cysteine up to the phenylalanine, the CDR3 has a length of 15 residues. Only the CDR3 region is kept as DNA, spanning 45 bases read in frame from base 1. The germline ends are 7 bases apart after V is trimmed by 0 bases and J by 1 base. The germline V gene supplies CDR1 MGHRA and CDR2 YSYEKL. The collaborating institutions used their own protocols to collect whole blood in K2EDTA tubes. Collaborator samples were shipped for TCRbeta analysis as frozen whole blood, isolated PBMCs, or DNA extracted from either sample type. With respect to this clone: Its antigen is unknown. Nothing much larger sits one base from this clone, and base qualities are not available.

The TCR comes from a man aged 55 to 70 with active or convalescent COVID-19. The chain was built from TRBV4-1 and TRBJ1-5; a confident D gene designation cannot be given. Specimen: peripheral blood. The CDR3 is CASSQDQLSNQPQHF. The DNA sequence is as follows: TGCGCCAGCAGCCAAGATCAGTTGAGCAATCAGCCCCAGCATTTT.